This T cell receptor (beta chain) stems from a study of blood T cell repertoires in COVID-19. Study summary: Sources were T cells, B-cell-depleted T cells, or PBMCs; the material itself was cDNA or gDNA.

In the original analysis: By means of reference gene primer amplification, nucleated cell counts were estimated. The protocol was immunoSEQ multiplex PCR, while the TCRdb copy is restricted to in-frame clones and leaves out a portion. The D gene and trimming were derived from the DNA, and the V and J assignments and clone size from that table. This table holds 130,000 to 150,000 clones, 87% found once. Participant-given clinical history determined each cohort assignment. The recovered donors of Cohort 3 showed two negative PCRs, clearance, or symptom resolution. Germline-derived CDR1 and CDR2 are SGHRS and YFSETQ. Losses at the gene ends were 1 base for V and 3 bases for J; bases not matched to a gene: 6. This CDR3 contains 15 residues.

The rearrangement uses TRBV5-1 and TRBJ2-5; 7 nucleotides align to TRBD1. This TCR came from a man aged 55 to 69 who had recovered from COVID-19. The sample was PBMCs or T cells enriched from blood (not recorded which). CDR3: CASSLYGTAKETQYF. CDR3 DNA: TGCGCCAGCAGCTTGTATGGGACAGCGAAAGAGACCCAGTACTTC.